These 4 T cell receptor beta chains originate from one sample sequenced in a study of response to subunit inactivated influenza vaccine. Each CDR3 protein is one row after TCRdb ran MiXCR on the RT-PCR reads. Of some 150,000 distinct CDR3 sequences detected, about 12% appear once; the ten largest clones hold about 29%. This sample was shared with a second study, whose subject was T cells expressing NK-cell markers. According to that study: TCR beta libraries carry UMIs added by 5'RACE template switching.

The specimen comprised CD8+ T cells sorted from PBMCs, sampled roughly 12 days after vaccination. These TCRs come from a man in his fifties or sixties who received an inactivated influenza vaccine.

This sequence joins TRBV24-1 and TRBJ2-2; the D gene is possibly TRBD2 (5 bases). The CDR3 is 17 residues long. V dropped 4 bases and J dropped 3 bases, with 17 bases sitting between them. CDR1 and CDR2 from the germline V gene are KGHDR and SFDVKD. This CDR3 is CATSETSSRWDTGELFF. CDR3 DNA: TGTGCCACCAGTGAAACTTCTAGCAGATGGGACACCGGGGAGCTGTTTTTT.

This clonotype was seen a handful of times. This sequence joins TRBV6-1 and TRBJ2-7; TRBD1 matches 8 bases. V lost 1 base and J lost 4; bases outside the gene matches: 3. From germline, CDR1 is MNHNS and CDR2 SASEGT. The CDR3 spans 14 residues. In DNA, the CDR3 is TGTGCCAGCAGTGAAGGGACAGGGTGGTACGAGCAGTACTTC. Translating gives CASSEGTGWYEQYF.

This clonotype was counted only a few times. The V call is TRBV7-6, the J call TRBJ2-1; 7 bases align to TRBD2. The J segment lost 5 bases and the V segment lost 1 base, leaving 14 bases of the junction unmatched. This CDR3 comprises 18 residues. CDR1 is SGHVS, CDR2 FNYEAQ, per germline. The CDR3 coding sequence is TGTGCCAGCAGCTTAGGCCCGAGGGTGGGAGGGCTAAACAATGAGCAGTTCTTC. It yields the protein CASSLGPRVGGLNNEQFF.

The chain uses TRBV12-3 or TRBV12-4 and TRBJ2-5; a possible D gene is TRBD1 (7 bases). This CDR3 contains 13 residues. V lost 7 bases to trimming and J lost 5 bases, with 14 bases between them. The CDR3 DNA follows: TGTGCCAGCAACAGCAGGGGGGAGGAGACCCAGTACTTC. Protein: CASNSRGEETQYF.